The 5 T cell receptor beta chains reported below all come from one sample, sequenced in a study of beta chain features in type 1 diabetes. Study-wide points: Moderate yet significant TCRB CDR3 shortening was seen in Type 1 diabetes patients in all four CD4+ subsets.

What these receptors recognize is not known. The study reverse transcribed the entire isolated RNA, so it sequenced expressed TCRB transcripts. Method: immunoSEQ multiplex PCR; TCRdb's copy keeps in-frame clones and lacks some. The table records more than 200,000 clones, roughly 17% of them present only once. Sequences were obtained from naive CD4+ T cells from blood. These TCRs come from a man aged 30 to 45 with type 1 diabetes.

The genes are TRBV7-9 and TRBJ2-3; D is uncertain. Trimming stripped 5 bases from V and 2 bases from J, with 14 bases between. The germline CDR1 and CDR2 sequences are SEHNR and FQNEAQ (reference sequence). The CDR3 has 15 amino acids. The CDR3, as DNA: TGTGCCAGCAGCCCTCCTAATAGGGCCACAGATACGCAGTATTTT. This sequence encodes CASSPPNRATDTQYF.

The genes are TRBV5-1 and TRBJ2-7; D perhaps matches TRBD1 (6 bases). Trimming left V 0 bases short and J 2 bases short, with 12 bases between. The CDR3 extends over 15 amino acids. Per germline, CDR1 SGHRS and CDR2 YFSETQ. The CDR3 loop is CASSLEPGETYEQYF. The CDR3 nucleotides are TGCGCCAGCAGCTTGGAACCAGGGGAGACCTACGAGCAGTACTTC.

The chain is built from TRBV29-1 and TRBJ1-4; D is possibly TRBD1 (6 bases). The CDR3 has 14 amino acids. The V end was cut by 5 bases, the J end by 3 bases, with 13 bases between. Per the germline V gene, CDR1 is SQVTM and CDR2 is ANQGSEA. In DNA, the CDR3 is TGCAGCGTTCGACAGGATGGGGCTAATGAAAAACTGTTTTTT. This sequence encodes CSVRQDGANEKLFF.

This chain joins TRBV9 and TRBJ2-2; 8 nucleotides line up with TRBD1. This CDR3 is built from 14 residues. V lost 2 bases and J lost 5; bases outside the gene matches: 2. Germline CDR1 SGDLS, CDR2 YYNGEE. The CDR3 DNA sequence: TGTGCCAGCAGCGTCAGGACAGGGACCGGGGAGCTGTTTTTT. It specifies CASSVRTGTGELFF.

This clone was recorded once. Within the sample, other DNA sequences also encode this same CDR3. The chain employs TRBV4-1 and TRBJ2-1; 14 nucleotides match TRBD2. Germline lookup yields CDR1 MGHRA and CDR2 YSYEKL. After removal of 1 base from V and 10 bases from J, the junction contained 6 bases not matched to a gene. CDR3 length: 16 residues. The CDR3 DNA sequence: TGCGCCAGCAGCCAAGCAGGGACTAGCGGGAGCTACGAGCAGTTCTTC. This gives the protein CASSQAGTSGSYEQFF.